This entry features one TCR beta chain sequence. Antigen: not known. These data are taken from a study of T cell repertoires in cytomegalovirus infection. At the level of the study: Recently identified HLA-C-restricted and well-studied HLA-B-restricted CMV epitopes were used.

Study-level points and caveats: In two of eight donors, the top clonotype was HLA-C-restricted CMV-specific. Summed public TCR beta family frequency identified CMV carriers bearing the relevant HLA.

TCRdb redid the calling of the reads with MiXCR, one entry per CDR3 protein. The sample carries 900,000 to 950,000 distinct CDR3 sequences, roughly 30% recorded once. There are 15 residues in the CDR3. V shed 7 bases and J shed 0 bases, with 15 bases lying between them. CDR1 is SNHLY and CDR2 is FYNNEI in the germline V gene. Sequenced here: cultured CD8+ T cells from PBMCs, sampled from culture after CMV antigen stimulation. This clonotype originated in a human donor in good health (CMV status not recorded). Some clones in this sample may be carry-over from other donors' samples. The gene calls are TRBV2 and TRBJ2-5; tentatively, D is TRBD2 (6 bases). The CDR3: CASTAWGDDQETQYF. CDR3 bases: TGTGCCAGCACCGCCTGGGGGGACGACCAAGAGACCCAGTACTTC.